The 5 T cell receptor beta chains listed next were all sequenced from one sample in a study of CD8+ T cells in alopecia areata. The authors sorted pooled cutaneous lymph node cells using CD4, CD8alpha, NKG2D, NKG2ACE and other markers. Following RNA extraction, reverse transcription yielded cDNA that acted as the sequencing template. Repertoires were generated with immunoSEQ multiplex PCR, while TCRdb's copy carries only in-frame clones and drops some. The sample contains under 2,500 clones, none of them singletons. Input material: CD8+ T cells sorted from a lymph node. The source is a C3H/HeJ mouse with alopecia areata. This line is of MHC haplotype H2-k.

In this sample, this clone turned up many times. An end of the junction differs from the germline gene, which may be a read error. Genes and germline are mouse. The read terminates 4 residues ahead of where the CDR3 ends, so the germline J gene completes it. The identical CDR3 is also encoded by other nucleotide sequences in the sample. The chain combines TRBV1 with TRBJ2-7; 8 bases are a match to TRBD1. The CDR3 length is 13 residues. Germline assignment: CDR1 NSQYPW and CDR2 LRSPGD (reference sequence). Partial CDR3 DNA: TGCACCTGCAGCGCAGACAGGGGCTAT. Its protein is CTCSADRGY. The whole CDR3 sequence is CTCSADRGYEQYF. The full variable domain, with the rest looked up from reference TRBV1 and TRBJ2-7, is VTLLEQNPRWRLVPRGQAVNLRCILKNSQYPWMSWYQQDLQKQLQWLFTLRSPGDKEVKSLPGADYLATRVTDTELRLQVANMSQGRTLYCTCSADRGYEQYFGPGTRLTVL.

By proportion, this clone is medium-sized. Gene names and germline refer to mouse. The read gets to within 4 residues of the CDR3 end, and the germline J gene fills in the rest. The J gene is TRBJ2-7, the V gene TRBV1, with 8 bases identical to TRBD2. The CDR3 has 14 amino acids. CDR1 and CDR2 from the germline V gene are NSQYPW and LRSPGD (reference sequence). The CDR3: CTCSAVLGGHEQYF. CDR3 bases read: TGCACCTGCAGTGCAGTGCTGGGGGGCCAT.

This clone was observed at least ten times. Here the gene names and germline are mouse. The DNA ends 4 residues before the CDR3 does, and the rest of the CDR3 is filled in from the germline J gene. V is TRBV3 and J is TRBJ2-2, with 8 bases aligning to TRBD1. Trimming took 4 bases from V and 3 from J; bases not matched to a gene: 1. The germline CDR1 and CDR2 sequences are SNHLY and FYNGKV (reference sequence). CDR3 length: 14 residues. CDR3 residues: CASSSTGDTGQLYF. CDR3 DNA, as far as it was read: TGTGCCAGCAGCTCGACAGGGGACACCGGG.

This clone is classed as medium-sized. Gene names are mouse gene names. The missing CDR3 end, 3 residues past where the read stops, is filled in from the germline J gene. This chain uses TRBV13-1 with TRBJ1-6; D may be TRBD1 (6 bases). TRBJ1-6 is known as an ORF, though its function is uncertain. Trimming removed 2 bases at V and 3 bases at J, with 15 bases between. The germline V gene encodes CDR1 NSHNY and CDR2 SYGAGN. The CDR3 spans 17 residues. The CDR3: CASSEGKGDNYNSPLYF. Partial CDR3 DNA: TGTGCCAGCAGTGAAGGGAAGGGGGACAACTATAATTCGCCC.

As for this clone: Gene labels here are mouse ones. The read is 4 residues too short to cover the CDR3 end, so that end is filled in from the germline J gene. The chain carries TRBV31 and TRBJ2-1; 11 bases map to TRBD2. Looked up from germline, CDR1 is GKSSPN and CDR2 is SITVG. The J segment lost 6 bases and the V segment lost 0 bases, leaving 1 base of the junction unmatched. The CDR3 loop spans 14 amino acids. CDR3 sequence reads: CAWSLTGGAAEQFF. The sequenced part of the CDR3 DNA is TGTGCCTGGAGTCTAACTGGGGGGGCTGCT.